Detailed here is one T cell receptor beta chain. Looked up from germline, CDR1 is MNHGY and CDR2 is SAAAGT. The CDR3 is 14 amino acids. Trimming stripped 8 bases from V and 3 bases from J, with 17 bases between. The sample originates from a study of blood T cell repertoires in COVID-19. Study-level background: Italy, Spain and the United States were the sources of the convalescent and acute COVID-19 samples.

Donors in Cohort 3 who had recovered were those with two negative PCRs, healthcare professional clearance, or resolution of their symptoms. As processed by the authors: Estimation of nucleated cell counts was performed using reference gene primer amplification. Clones were read by immunoSEQ multiplex PCR, and TCRdb kept only the in-frame ones, dropping some. Clone size and the V and J calls come from that table; the DNA yielded D and trimming. The sample records 160,000 or so clones, less than 85% being singletons. The J gene is TRBJ2-7, the V gene TRBV6-8; weak D call: TRBD2 (5 bases). The sample was PBMCs or T cells enriched from blood (not recorded which). This receptor was taken from a man aged 55 to 70 who had recovered from COVID-19. The CDR3 nucleotides read TGTGCCAGCCGTAAGTCGCGGGCCGACTACGAGCAGTACTTC. Protein product: CASRKSRADYEQYF.